Shown below are 21 T cell receptor beta chains from a single sample sequenced in a study of type 1 regulatory T cells. TCRdb re-analysed the reads in MiXCR, keeping a single row per CDR3 protein. The profile shows about 18,000 distinct CDR3 sequences, roughly 10% of them singletons. Source material: CD4+ T cells, either the whole sample or a sorted fraction (not recorded which). These receptors were collected from a human donor in good health.

The genes are TRBV20-1 and TRBJ1-1; TRBD1 agrees at 8 bases. This CDR3 region has 13 residues. Germline lookup yields CDR1 DFQATT and CDR2 SNEGSKA (reference sequence). V lost 7 bases, J lost 5 bases, and 9 bases stayed unmatched. CDR3 in amino acids: CSGEVRGHTEAFF. The CDR3 nucleotides read TGCAGTGGGGAAGTCAGGGGGCATACTGAAGCTTTCTTT.

This clonotype occurred many times. The chain uses TRBV9 and TRBJ2-3, with D possibly being TRBD2 (6 bases). V lost 3 bases and J lost 3, with 11 bases in between. The CDR3 runs to 14 residues. Germline CDR1 reads SGDLS; CDR2 reads YYNGEE. The CDR3 nucleotides read TGTGCCAGCAGCGAGGGAGGATGGACAGATACGCAGTATTTT. It is translated as CASSEGGWTDTQYF.

This rearrangement joins TRBV27 to TRBJ1-2, with D unclear. This CDR3 is built from 16 residues. Per germline, CDR1 MNHEY and CDR2 SMNVEV (reference sequence). The V gene lost 6 bases and the J gene lost 8 bases, with 25 bases spanning the gap. DNA for the CDR3: TGTGCCAGCAGCCGAATGGGCGTCTCCACGGCCCTGGGCTACACCTTC. It is translated as CASSRMGVSTALGYTF.

The chain is built from TRBV2 and TRBJ2-5, with a possible D match to TRBD1 (6 bases). CDR1 and CDR2 (germline): SNHLY, FYNNEI. The CDR3 is 13 residues long. V lost 6 bases and J lost 10, with 18 bases in between. The chain's CDR3 is CASSDPSKQGQYF. In nucleotides, the CDR3 is TGTGCCAGCAGCGACCCGTCGAAACAGGGCCAGTACTTC.

This clonotype has ten or more counts. V is TRBV9 and J is TRBJ1-2; TRBD1 might be the D (6 bases). CDR1 and CDR2 from the germline V gene are SGDLS and YYNGEE. V shed 0 bases and J shed 0 bases, with 9 bases lying between them. The CDR3 runs 15 residues. This chain's CDR3 is CASSVEEGANYGYTF. The DNA for the CDR3 is TGTGCCAGCAGCGTAGAAGAGGGGGCTAACTATGGCTACACCTTC.

This clonotype was detected many times. The genes are TRBV7-9 and TRBJ1-5; 7 bases line up with TRBD1. The J segment lost 4 bases and the V segment lost 5 bases, leaving 2 bases of the junction unmatched. The CDR3 loop spans 13 amino acids. The germline V gene has CDR1 SEHNR and CDR2 FQNEAQ (reference sequence). CDR3 in DNA: TGTGCCAGCAGCCGGGACAGAAATCAGCCCCAGCATTTT. Translating it yields CASSRDRNQPQHF.

The rearrangement joins TRBV30 to TRBJ2-4; perhaps D is TRBD1 or TRBD2 (5 bases each). V lost 8 bases and J lost 0, with 14 bases in between. Germline loops: CDR1 GTSNPN, CDR2 SVGIG (reference sequence). This CDR3 comprises 14 residues. Here the CDR3 reads CASSPGLAKNIQYF. In nucleotides, the CDR3 is TGTGCCAGTTCACCGGGGCTAGCCAAAAACATTCAGTACTTC.

In its sample, this clonotype was seen a few times. V and J are TRBV5-6 and TRBJ2-2; perhaps D is TRBD1 or TRBD2 (5 bases each). Trimming left V 4 bases short and J 2 bases short, with 12 bases between. This CDR3 is 15 amino acids long. CDR1 and CDR2 (germline): SGHDT, YYEEEE. CDR3 DNA: TGTGCCAGCAGCGGGACGGACGGAAACACCGGGGAGCTGTTTTTT. Translation: CASSGTDGNTGELFF.

In its sample, this clonotype is medium-sized. This chain joins TRBV5-1 and TRBJ1-3, with D possibly being TRBD1 (5 bases). The V gene lost 6 bases and the J gene lost 0 bases, with 10 bases spanning the gap. The CDR3 is made up of 14 amino acids. Germline V lookup: CDR1 SGHRS, CDR2 YFSETQ. The CDR3 loop is CASTFGGSGNTIYF. In nucleotides, the CDR3 is TGCGCCAGCACCTTCGGGGGCTCTGGAAACACCATATATTTT.

In its sample, this clonotype was seen many times. The chain uses TRBV27 and TRBJ1-5; D gene unclear. This CDR3 is 14 amino acids long. Trimming cost V 0 bases and J 9 bases, with 12 bases left between them. CDR1 is MNHEY and CDR2 is SMNVEV in the germline V gene (reference sequence). CDR3 bases: TGTGCCAGCAGTTTATCGGGTAAATCCGGGCCCCAGCATTTT. Protein sequence: CASSLSGKSGPQHF.

This clonotype is medium-sized within its sample. The chain links TRBV15 to TRBJ1-2, with a weak D call TRBD1 (5 bases). The ends were cut back, 0 bases at V and 4 bases at J, with 9 bases in the middle. The CDR3 runs to 14 residues. Germline values: CDR1 LNHNV, CDR2 YYDKDF (reference sequence). CDR3 DNA sequence: TGTGCCACCAGCAGAGAGTCCGGGGGCTATGGCTACACCTTC. Translating it yields CATSRESGGYGYTF.

This clonotype was recorded at least ten times. V and J are TRBV28 and TRBJ1-6; D is uncertain. This CDR3 spans 14 amino acids. Germline V gene lookup returns CDR1 MDHEN and CDR2 SYDVKM. V gave up 7 bases and J gave up 0 bases, with 7 bases separating them. This chain's CDR3 is CASKVISYNSPLHF. CDR3 sequence (DNA): TGTGCCAGCAAAGTGATCTCCTATAATTCACCCCTCCACTTT.

The sample holds many counts of this clonotype. The gene calls are TRBV7-2 and TRBJ2-5; no reliable D call. V was pared by 0 bases and J by 3 bases, with 2 bases between. Germline CDR1 and CDR2: SGHTA and FQGNSA. This CDR3 is 12 amino acids long. The CDR3 nucleotides are TGTGCCAGCAGCTTAGCGGAAGAGACCCAGTACTTC. Translation gives CASSLAEETQYF.

Concerning this clonotype: This could be a read error, since a much larger clone is one nucleotide away. V gene TRBV6-2 or TRBV6-3 combines with J gene TRBJ2-1; possibly TRBD2 for D (5 bases). The CDR3 runs 16 residues. V shed 6 bases and J shed 2 bases, with 17 bases lying between them. Germline loops: CDR1 MNHEY, CDR2 SVGEGT. CDR3 protein: CASSDDGIGPYNEQFF. For the CDR3, the DNA is TGTGCCAGCAGCGACGACGGGATTGGGCCCTACAATGAGCAGTTCTTC.

There are a few counts of this clonotype. The chain recombines TRBV6-1 with TRBJ2-7, with TRBD1 matching 10 bases. The CDR3 has 14 residues. Germline CDR1 and CDR2: MNHNS and SASEGT. J gave up 3 bases and V 7 bases, and 6 bases lay outside the gene matches. In DNA, the CDR3 is TGTGCCAGCACTACCGGGACAGGGGTCTACGAGCAGTACTTC. This encodes CASTTGTGVYEQYF.

The V gene is TRBV7-2, the J gene TRBJ2-3, with D perhaps TRBD2 (6 bases). V lost 1 base to trimming and J lost 6 bases, with 11 bases between them. Germline V gene lookup returns CDR1 SGHTA and CDR2 FQGNSA. This CDR3 spans 14 amino acids. The CDR3 reads CASSLGLVRDTQYF. The CDR3 DNA sequence: TGTGCCAGCAGCTTAGGACTAGTCAGGGATACGCAGTATTTT.

This clonotype was detected many times. The chain recombines TRBV5-1 with TRBJ1-1; D gene uncertain. CDR3 length: 15 amino acids. The germline V and J ends were trimmed by 4 bases and 4 bases, with 17 bases remaining between them. Germline loops: CDR1 SGHRS, CDR2 YFSETQ. This chain's CDR3 is CASSPGGQARTEAFF. The CDR3 coding sequence is TGCGCCAGCAGCCCGGGCGGGCAGGCACGCACTGAAGCTTTCTTT.

The V gene is TRBV20-1, the J gene TRBJ2-3, with no clear D. The CDR3 is 13 amino acids. Germline V gene data show CDR1 as DFQATT and CDR2 as SNEGSKA (reference sequence). V gave up 4 bases and J gave up 1 base, with 9 bases separating them. The CDR3 protein is CSAISLGTDTQYF. The CDR3 DNA follows: TGCAGTGCTATTAGCTTAGGCACAGATACGCAGTATTTT.

About this clonotype itself: The junction departs from the called germline gene at one end, perhaps through a read error. The chain recombines TRBV15 with TRBJ2-5, with D perhaps matching TRBD1 or TRBD2 (6 bases each). The CDR3 runs to 16 residues. Germline V gene data show CDR1 as LNHNV and CDR2 as YYDKDF (reference sequence). The CDR3 DNA follows: TGTGCCGCCAGCAGCCTGACAGGAGGGGGTCAAGAAACCCAGTACTTC. It encodes CAASSLTGGGQETQYF.

This clonotype showed up many times. The chain combines TRBV20-1 with TRBJ2-7; TRBD1 or TRBD2 may be the D gene (5 bases each). Trimming removed 1 base at V and 3 bases at J, with 19 bases between. The CDR3 is made up of 16 amino acids. The V gene's germline CDR1 is DFQATT and CDR2 SNEGSKA (reference sequence). CDR3 amino acids: CSARGGTRARGYEQYF. The DNA of the CDR3 is TGCAGTGCTAGAGGAGGCACTAGAGCGAGGGGCTACGAGCAGTACTTC.

Concerning this clonotype itself: With a much larger clone just one base away, this may be a read error. V usage is TRBV29-1 and J usage is TRBJ2-1, with 11 bases aligning to TRBD2. V lost 6 bases to trimming and J lost 6 bases; unmatched junction nucleotides: 7. Germline V gives CDR1 SQVTM, CDR2 ANQGSEA. This CDR3 is 14 amino acids long. The CDR3 region is CSVSRLAGSNEQFF. The CDR3 nucleotides read TGCAGCGTGTCGAGACTAGCGGGATCCAATGAGCAGTTCTTC.